This record looks at one T cell receptor (beta chain) sequence and its context. The entry originates in a study of blood T cell repertoires in COVID-19. Study details: PBMCs, B-cell-depleted T cells, or T cells provided the cDNA or gDNA that made up the material.

Under the authors' procedure: Estimates of nucleated cell counts were drawn from the amplification of reference gene primers. Sequencing was performed with immunoSEQ multiplex PCR; in TCRdb, only in-frame clones are kept and a portion is missing. V and J calls and clone size come straight from that table; D and trimming were deduced from the DNA. Found here are approximately 100,000 clones, roughly 81% of them singletons; the top ten hold around 9.3%. V lost 1 base to trimming and J lost 5 bases; unmatched junction nucleotides: 3. This CDR3 is 14 amino acids long. Germline V lookup: CDR1 SGHAT, CDR2 FQNNGV.

The V call is TRBV11-2, the J call TRBJ2-5; 8 positions match TRBD1. The TCR comes from a human donor in a cohort sampled during active COVID-19. Sequenced input: peripheral blood. CDR3 region: CASSLANRGETQYF. For the CDR3, the DNA is TGTGCCAGCAGCTTAGCCAACAGGGGGGAGACCCAGTACTTC.